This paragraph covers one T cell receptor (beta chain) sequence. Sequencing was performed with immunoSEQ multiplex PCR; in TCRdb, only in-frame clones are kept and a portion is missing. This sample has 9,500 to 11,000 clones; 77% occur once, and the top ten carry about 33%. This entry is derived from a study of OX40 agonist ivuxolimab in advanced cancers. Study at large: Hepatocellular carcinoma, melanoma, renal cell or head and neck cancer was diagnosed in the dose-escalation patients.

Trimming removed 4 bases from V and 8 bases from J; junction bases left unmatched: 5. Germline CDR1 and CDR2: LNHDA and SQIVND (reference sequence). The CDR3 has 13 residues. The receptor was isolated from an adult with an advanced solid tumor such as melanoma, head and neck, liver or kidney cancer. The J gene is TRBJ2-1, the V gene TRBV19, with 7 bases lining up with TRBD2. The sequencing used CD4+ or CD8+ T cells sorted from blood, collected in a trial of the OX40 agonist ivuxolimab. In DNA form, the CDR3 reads TGTGCCAGTAGTAGAGTGGGAGGGGATGAGCAGTTCTTC. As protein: CASSRVGGDEQFF.